The present entry profiles one T cell receptor beta chain with its context. This sample is part of a study of T cells of healthy individuals. CDR1 is SGHAT and CDR2 is FQDESV in the germline V gene (reference sequence). V gave up 6 bases and J gave up 9 bases, with 18 bases separating them. The CDR3 runs to 14 residues. TCRdb recomputed calls from the 5' RACE reads with MiXCR, one row per CDR3 protein. The sample carries 95,000 to 100,000 distinct CDR3 sequences, about 16% recorded once. The chain recombines TRBV11-1 with TRBJ2-1, with D uncertain. This clonotype originated in a human donor in good health. For the CDR3, the DNA is TGTGCCAGCAGTTCTCTAAGAGTTCAGGTTGAGCAGTTCTTC. Its translation: CASSSLRVQVEQFF. Full variable domain (outside the CDR3, taken from reference TRBV11-1 and TRBJ2-1): EAEVAQSPRYKITEKSQAVAFWCDPISGHATLYWYRQILGQGPELLVQFQDESVVDDSQLPKDRFSAERLKGVDSTLKIQPAELGDSAMYLCASSSLRVQVEQFFGPGTRLTVL.